The rows below give T cell receptor beta chains drawn from one sample of a study of human T cells and chemical hapten exposure. TCRdb reprocessed the RACE reads via MiXCR and lists one record per CDR3 protein. This table has roughly 100,000 distinct CDR3 sequences, under 40% appearing once. Sample: whole blood, taken in connection with sensitization to the hapten diphenylcyclopropenone (DPC). These receptors were collected from a man aged 35 to 55 with alopecia areata. Some clones in this sample may be carry-over from other donors' samples. The CDR3 runs from the conserved cysteine through the conserved F or W. Fields, in order: V gene, clone size, CDR3 length, D gene, J gene, CDR3 DNA, CDR3 protein. A D gene is named only where the DNA matches it firmly. The size entry is marked missing in some rows and otherwise reads once, few, many or a size class.

TRBV29-1,few,14,-,TRBJ1-1,TGCAGCGTTTGTGTGGGGATCGGAGGCACTGAAGCTTTCTTT,CSVCVGIGGTEAFF
TRBV6-6,few,15,TRBD2,TRBJ2-5,TGTGCCAGCAGTTCAGTAGCGGGAGGTGGTGAGACCCAGTACTTC,CASSSVAGGGETQYF
TRBV6-2/TRBV6-3,-,16,TRBD1,TRBJ1-1,TGTGCCAGCAGTTACAGGCCACAGGGGAAGAACACTGAAGCTTTCTTT,CASSYRPQGKNTEAFF
TRBV6-2/TRBV6-3,-,18,TRBD2,TRBJ2-3,TGTGCCAGCAGACCCACGATCGTAATAGCGGGAGGGATGGATACGCAGTATTTT,CASRPTIVIAGGMDTQYF
TRBV29-1,few,13,TRBD1,TRBJ1-5,TGCAGCGCCTTACAGGGGCAGAATCAGCCCCAGCATTTT,CSALQGQNQPQHF
TRBV30,-,12,-,TRBJ2-7,TGTGCCTGGAGTCCACAGGGAAACGAGCAGTACTTC,CAWSPQGNEQYF
TRBV6-5,-,17,TRBD1,TRBJ2-6,TGTGCCAGCAGCTCAACAGGGGTCCCCTCTGGGGCCAACGTCCTGACTTTC,CASSSTGVPSGANVLTF
TRBV6-5,-,18,-,TRBJ2-2,TGTGCCAGCAGCCCCGCCCAGGGCGGGAATACCAGGATAGGGGAGCTGTTTTTT,CASSPAQGGNTRIGELFF
TRBV7-9,-,14,-,TRBJ2-5,TGTGCCAGCAGCTCGTGGATAGGTCAAGAGACCCAGTACTTC,CASSSWIGQETQYF
TRBV29-1,few,13,-,TRBJ1-5,TGCAGCGTTGCCCCAGAAACGAATCAGCCCCAGCATTTT,CSVAPETNQPQHF
TRBV12-3/TRBV12-4,-,15,-,TRBJ2-1,TGTGCCAGCAGCGCCCAGGGTCACGGGTGGGATGAGCAGTTCTTC,CASSAQGHGWDEQFF
TRBV13,-,14,TRBD1,TRBJ2-5,TGTGCCAGCAGCCTAGGGACAGGGATGGAGACCCAGTACTTC,CASSLGTGMETQYF
TRBV2,-,15,TRBD1,TRBJ1-2,TGTGCCAGCAGTGAATGGGCAGGGGGAGACTATGGCTACACCTTC,CASSEWAGGDYGYTF
TRBV6-5,-,13,-,TRBJ1-3,TGTGCCAGCAGTTACACCCTTGGAAACACCATATATTTT,CASSYTLGNTIYF
TRBV19,many,14,TRBD2,TRBJ2-7,TGTGCCAGTAGCCCGGGACTAGTATCCTACGAGCAGTACTTC,CASSPGLVSYEQYF
TRBV20-1,-,22,-,TRBJ2-1,TGCAGTGCTACCCCGTCTTTCTTGTTCAATGGCGATCTGGTGGGTCGTCTAGGAGAGCAGTTCTTC,CSATPSFLFNGDLVGRLGEQFF
TRBV7-2,-,16,TRBD1,TRBJ2-2,TGTGCCAGCAGCCCTAGATCCAGGGGGCAGGCCGGGGAGCTGTTTTTT,CASSPRSRGQAGELFF
TRBV9,-,17,TRBD2,TRBJ2-1,TGTGCCAGCAGCCCTGGCGGGGGGGTCGCCAGTACAAATGAGCAGTTCTTC,CASSPGGGVASTNEQFF
TRBV28,-,14,TRBD1,TRBJ1-2,TGTGCCAGTAGGACTATGACAGGGCAGGCTGGCTACACCTTC,CASRTMTGQAGYTF
TRBV9,-,15,-,TRBJ2-3,TGTGCCAGCACGCGGGGCGGGTACCCTACAGATACGCAGTATTTT,CASTRGGYPTDTQYF
TRBV7-9,few,17,TRBD2,TRBJ2-3,TGTGCCAGCAGTCCATACGCCCTAGCGGGAGGACCAGATACGCAGTATTTT,CASSPYALAGGPDTQYF
TRBV27,-,11,TRBD2,TRBJ2-3,TGTGCCAGCAGCGGTGCTAGCGGGAGGATCTTT,CASSGASGRIF
TRBV12-3/TRBV12-4,few,13,-,TRBJ1-2,TGTGCCAGCAGTCTTCCGTCCATCTATGGCTACACCTTC,CASSLPSIYGYTF
TRBV28,few,15,-,TRBJ2-1,TGTGCCAGCATACCGGGACACCTAACCTACAATGAGCAGTTCTTC,CASIPGHLTYNEQFF
TRBV7-9,few,16,TRBD2,TRBJ2-7,TGTGCCAGCAGCGACACCATTGCTAGCGGGAGCTACGAGCAGTACTTC,CASSDTIASGSYEQYF
TRBV3-1,-,15,-,TRBJ2-3,TGTGCCAGCAGGACCGGGACACAGAATACAGATACGCAGTATTTT,CASRTGTQNTDTQYF
TRBV20-1,few,15,TRBD2,TRBJ2-1,TGCAGTGCTAGAGGGAGCGCGGGAGTGACAAATGAGCAGTTCTTC,CSARGSAGVTNEQFF
TRBV4-2,few,14,TRBD1,TRBJ1-2,TGTGCCAGCAGTCCGACAGGGGGCAGGGATGGCTACACCTTC,CASSPTGGRDGYTF
TRBV14,-,18,TRBD2,TRBJ2-4,TGTGCCAGCAGCCAACTAGCGGGAGGCCCTCTAGCCAAAAACATTCAGTACTTC,CASSQLAGGPLAKNIQYF
TRBV9,-,17,TRBD1,TRBJ2-7,TGTGCCAGCAGCGCCGACTTTGACAGGGGGATGTCCTACGAGCAGTACTTC,CASSADFDRGMSYEQYF
TRBV29-1,-,16,TRBD2,TRBJ2-1,TGCAGCGTGGTACTAGCGGGGAGGAGCTCCTACAATGAGCAGTTCTTC,CSVVLAGRSSYNEQFF
TRBV20-1,-,12,-,TRBJ2-5,TGCAGTGCTAGAGCCCCCGAAGAGACCCAGTACTTC,CSARAPEETQYF
TRBV7-9,-,15,-,TRBJ2-1,TGTGCCAGCAGGGTTAGTGAGGGGGCGGGATATGAGCAGTTCTTC,CASRVSEGAGYEQFF
TRBV7-9,many,14,-,TRBJ2-4,TGTGCCAGCAGCTTCAGCCGAGCCAAAAACATTCAGTACTTC,CASSFSRAKNIQYF
TRBV14,few,13,-,TRBJ2-2,TGTGCCAGCAGCCAATTCTTAGCCGGGGAGCTGTTTTTT,CASSQFLAGELFF
TRBV6-2/TRBV6-3,few,18,-,TRBJ2-1,TGTGCCAGCAGTTACGGGCCACCGGCAGGGTCCTCCTACAATGAGCAGTTCTTC,CASSYGPPAGSSYNEQFF